These 14 T cell receptor beta chains came from one sample sequenced in a study of T cell responses to AZD1222 COVID-19 vaccine. This table comes from immunoSEQ multiplex PCR, and its TCRdb copy is limited to in-frame clones, with some not included. The sample lists fewer than 200,000 clones; approximately 92% were seen once. The sequenced sample was peripheral blood, obtained on day 0 of AZD1222 vaccination. These receptors came from an adult in good health.

The V gene is TRBV24-1, the J gene TRBJ2-3; the match to TRBD1 covers 12 bases. V lost 5 bases to trimming and J lost 5 bases; unmatched junction nucleotides: 4. CDR1 is KGHDR and CDR2 is SFDVKD in the germline V gene. This CDR3 contains 15 residues. This CDR3 is CATSAGTGGLDTQYF. CDR3 sequence (DNA): TGTGCCACCAGTGCCGGGACAGGGGGCCTAGATACGCAGTATTTT.

This chain links TRBV7-9 with TRBJ1-1; a possible D gene is TRBD1 (5 bases). Deletions cut 1 base from V and 4 bases from J, with 13 bases between. The CDR3 covers 15 residues. From germline, CDR1 is SEHNR and CDR2 FQNEAQ (reference sequence). The CDR3 region has the DNA TGTGCCAGCAGCTTAGGAGGGACCGGATCCACTGAAGCTTTCTTT. Translation gives CASSLGGTGSTEAFF.

This chain links TRBV30 with TRBJ1-6; the D is unclear. Trimming took off 1 base at V and 9 bases at J, with 7 bases between the two ends. Germline-derived CDR1 and CDR2 are GTSNPN and SVGIG (reference sequence). This CDR3 has 12 residues. The CDR3 region is CAWSAQSSPLHF. The DNA for the CDR3 is TGTGCCTGGAGTGCACAGTCTTCACCCCTCCACTTT.

The genes are TRBV2 and TRBJ1-1, with a possible D match to TRBD1 (5 bases). This CDR3 spans 12 amino acids. Germline values: CDR1 SNHLY, CDR2 FYNNEI. V was clipped by 8 bases and J by 7 bases, with 14 bases between them. The CDR3 region has the DNA TGTGCCAGCGCAAGTGGGGCAGGTGAAGCTTTCTTT. It translates to CASASGAGEAFF.

V gene TRBV30 combines with J gene TRBJ1-4; 8 bases map to TRBD1. This CDR3 comprises 16 residues. Germline lookup yields CDR1 GTSNPN and CDR2 SVGIG (reference sequence). Trimming took 8 bases from V and 2 from J; bases not matched to a gene: 13. The CDR3, as DNA: TGTGCCCGAGGACAGGGTCGAATATTGACTAATGAAAAACTGTTTTTT. This translates into CARGQGRILTNEKLFF.

This clone occurred a few times. The chain is built from TRBV9 and TRBJ2-1, with 7 bases matching TRBD2. J was trimmed by 1 base and V by 2 bases; bases with no gene match: 3. CDR3 size: 15 residues. Per the germline V gene, CDR1 is SGDLS and CDR2 is YYNGEE. CDR3 bases: TGTGCCAGCAGCGTCAGACTAGCATCCTACAATGAGCAGTTCTTC. Amino acid sequence: CASSVRLASYNEQFF.

CDR3 sequence reads: CAWTGRWGTEAFF. The DNA of the CDR3 is TGTGCCTGGACAGGGCGGTGGGGGACTGAAGCTTTCTTT. The V call is TRBV30, the J call TRBJ1-1; D possibly corresponds to TRBD1 (5 bases). CDR3 length equals 13 residues. CDR1 and CDR2 (germline): GTSNPN, SVGIG (reference sequence). The V end lost 4 bases, the J end lost 5 bases, and 14 bases lay between the germline ends.

The chain carries TRBV15 and TRBJ1-4, with D possibly being TRBD1 (5 bases). The CDR3 runs to 17 residues. V was clipped by 5 bases and J by 8 bases, with 24 bases between them. The germline V gene encodes CDR1 LNHNV and CDR2 YYDKDF (reference sequence). Here the CDR3 reads CATSGGEEHSYGEKLFF. The CDR3 region has the DNA TGTGCCACCAGCGGAGGGGAGGAGCATAGCTACGGCGAAAAACTGTTTTTT.

For the CDR3, the DNA is TGTGCCAGCAGCCCCAGGGCAGGGGGGGACACCGGGGAGCTGTTTTTT. This gives the protein CASSPRAGGDTGELFF. The chain recombines TRBV7-3 with TRBJ2-2; D may be TRBD1 or TRBD2 (7 bases each). Germline V lookup: CDR1 SGHTA, CDR2 FQGTGA. Trimming removed 5 bases at V and 3 bases at J, with 16 bases between. The CDR3 is 16 amino acids.

The CDR3 nucleotides read TGTGCCAGCAGTTCCTCAGGGGGGAGTGTCTATGGCTACACCTTC. Protein product: CASSSSGGSVYGYTF. The chain couples TRBV27 to TRBJ1-2, with 7 bases that match TRBD1. CDR1 and CDR2 (germline): MNHEY, SMNVEV (reference sequence). After removal of 4 bases from V and 4 bases from J, the junction contained 9 bases not matched to a gene. The CDR3 is 15 residues long.

The J gene is TRBJ2-7, the V gene TRBV7-2; 9 nucleotides align to TRBD2. The CDR3 contains 15 residues. The J segment lost 0 bases and the V segment lost 4 bases, leaving 4 bases of the junction unmatched. CDR1 is SGHTA, CDR2 FQGNSA, per germline. The CDR3 coding sequence is TGTGCCAGCAGCTCCGGACTAGCGATCTCCTACGAGCAGTACTTC. It yields the protein CASSSGLAISYEQYF.

This chain joins TRBV6-4 and TRBJ2-7, with D tentatively TRBD2 (5 bases). Germline CDR1 reads MRHNA; CDR2 reads SNTAGT. V was pared by 6 bases and J by 5 bases, with 11 bases between. The CDR3 has 12 amino acids. The CDR3 bases are TGTGCCAGCAGCGGACTTAGAAACGAGCAGTACTTC. Protein sequence: CASSGLRNEQYF.

This chain links TRBV28 with TRBJ1-6, with D possibly matching TRBD1 (6 bases). The V end was cut by 6 bases, the J end by 10 bases, with 13 bases between. The CDR3 runs to 13 residues. The germline V gene has CDR1 MDHEN and CDR2 SYDVKM. CDR3 sequence reads: CASRAGARSPLHF. In nucleotides, the CDR3 is TGTGCCAGCAGAGCAGGGGCGAGGTCACCCCTCCACTTT.

The table lists this clone with a count of one. The J gene is TRBJ2-3, the V gene TRBV3-1 (or the pseudogene TRBV3-2); 13 positions agree with TRBD2. V shed 0 bases and J 0 bases; nucleotides not matched to a gene: 3. The CDR3 is 18 amino acids. Germline lookup yields CDR1 LGHDT and CDR2 YNNKEL (reference sequence). The CDR3 nucleotides read TGTGCCAGCAGCCAAGATCAGGGACTAGCGGGAAGCACAGATACGCAGTATTTT. Translated: CASSQDQGLAGSTDTQYF.